These T cell receptor beta chains were read from a single sample in a study of cytomegalovirus exposure and HLA in healthy donors. Libraries were prepared by immunoSEQ multiplex PCR; TCRdb keeps only in-frame clonotypes and omits some of them. This listing includes about 160,000 clones. The sequencing input was PBMCs. Receptor source: a woman in her forties or fifties in good health and CMV-seronegative. CDR3s include the opening cysteine and the closing phenylalanine or tryptophan. Each record gives: CDR3 length, J gene, D gene, V gene, CDR3 protein, CDR3 DNA. D genes are given only for firm matches.

15 TRBJ2-5 . TRBV7-2 CASSLVAGFQETQYF TGTGCCAGCAGCTTAGTCGCGGGCTTCCAAGAGACCCAGTACTTC
14 TRBJ1-5 . TRBV28 CASSPGRDYQPQHF TGTGCCAGCAGCCCCGGTCGAGATTATCAGCCCCAGCATTTT
16 TRBJ2-7 TRBD1 TRBV4-2 CASSQAGQGSSYEQYF TGTGCCAGCAGCCAAGCGGGACAGGGGTCCTCCTACGAGCAGTACTTC
14 TRBJ1-1 TRBD1 TRBV19 CASSIAQGVTEAFF TGTGCCAGTAGTATAGCTCAGGGGGTTACTGAAGCTTTCTTT
18 TRBJ2-3 TRBD2 TRBV19 CAIEPGLAAQQVGDTQYF TGTGCCATCGAACCGGGACTAGCGGCACAACAGGTTGGAGATACGCAGTATTTT
13 TRBJ2-5 TRBD2 TRBV19 CASSITSAETQYF TGTGCCAGTAGTATAACTAGCGCGGAGACCCAGTACTTC
12 TRBJ1-2 . TRBV27 CASLSQGNGYTF TGTGCCAGCCTCTCACAGGGTAATGGCTACACCTTC
13 TRBJ2-7 . TRBV6-5 CASSSGSQYEQYF TGTGCCAGCAGTTCCGGGTCCCAATACGAGCAGTACTTC
14 TRBJ1-4 . TRBV11-2 CASSLGQGYEKLFF TGTGCCAGCAGCTTAGGGCAGGGTTATGAAAAACTGTTTTTT
14 TRBJ1-1 . TRBV5-1 CASSPTQGSSEAFF TGCGCCAGCAGCCCTACACAGGGATCTAGTGAAGCTTTCTTT
14 TRBJ2-3 . TRBV2 CASSSSGPQGTQYF TGTGCCAGCAGTTCCTCGGGACCACAGGGTACGCAGTATTTT
14 TRBJ1-1 . TRBV13 CASGRGGHNTEAFF TGTGCCAGCGGGAGGGGGGGGCATAACACTGAAGCTTTCTTT
13 TRBJ1-3 . TRBV5-1 CASRSTGGNTIYF TGCGCCAGCAGGAGCACGGGAGGAAACACCATATATTTT
13 TRBJ1-5 . TRBV6-1 CASSVYSNQPQHF TGTGCCAGCAGCGTCTATAGCAATCAGCCCCAGCATTTT
15 TRBJ2-2 TRBD1 TRBV28 CASSLNRGPTGELFF TGTGCCAGCAGCCTCAACAGGGGGCCGACCGGGGAGCTGTTTTTT
13 TRBJ2-7 . TRBV6-5 CASSPQVNREQYF TGTGCCAGCAGTCCCCAGGTGAATCGCGAGCAGTACTTC
14 TRBJ1-6 TRBD1 TRBV28 CASSSTGDNSPLHF TGTGCCAGCAGCTCCACAGGGGATAATTCACCCCTCCACTTT
15 TRBJ1-2 TRBD1 TRBV7-2 CASSLEVGQRIGYTF TGTGCCAGCAGCTTAGAGGTGGGACAGCGTATTGGCTACACCTTC
15 TRBJ2-5 . TRBV5-1 CASSLGVGLKETQYF TGCGCCAGCAGCTTGGGAGTGGGACTGAAAGAGACCCAGTACTTC
12 TRBJ1-2 . TRBV2 CASSGSGYGYTF TGTGCCAGCAGTGGTTCGGGTTATGGCTACACCTTC
11 TRBJ2-5 . TRBV9 CASSPGTTQYF TGTGCCAGCAGCCCGGGGACAACCCAGTACTTC
16 TRBJ2-7 . TRBV7-9 CASSTNPGTNDYEQYF TGTGCCAGCAGCACAAACCCCGGGACAAACGACTACGAGCAGTACTTC
14 TRBJ2-5 . TRBV2 CASVGGAGKETQYF TGTGCCAGCGTAGGAGGGGCGGGTAAAGAGACCCAGTACTTC
16 TRBJ2-7 . TRBV19 CASSKSRVTQSYEQYF TGTGCCAGTAGTAAGAGCAGGGTTACACAGTCCTACGAGCAGTACTTC
16 TRBJ2-7 . TRBV14 CASSQYQGISSYEQYF TGTGCCAGCAGCCAATATCAGGGGATCAGCTCCTACGAGCAGTACTTC
13 TRBJ2-7 . TRBV30 CAWSRGATYEQYF TGTGCCTGGAGTCGGGGAGCAACCTACGAGCAGTACTTC
14 TRBJ1-3 TRBD1 TRBV5-6 CASSLRGPGNTIYF TGTGCCAGCAGCCTCAGGGGGCCTGGAAACACCATATATTTT
18 TRBJ2-5 TRBD2 TRBV7-6 CASSLALYSGNGGETQYF TGTGCCAGCAGCTTGGCACTATATAGCGGGAACGGGGGAGAGACCCAGTACTTC
14 TRBJ1-5 . TRBV27 CASSLAQDGRPQHF TGTGCCAGCAGTTTAGCACAGGACGGACGGCCCCAGCATTTT
15 TRBJ2-5 TRBD1 TRBV7-2 CASSLARGLRETQYF TGTGCCAGCAGCTTAGCCAGGGGGCTTCGAGAGACCCAGTACTTC
17 TRBJ2-3 . TRBV7-2 CASSRLQNMWGTDTQYF TGTGCCAGCAGTAGACTCCAAAACATGTGGGGCACAGATACGCAGTATTTT
15 TRBJ2-5 TRBD2 TRBV5-1 CASSLAGTRGETQYF TGCGCCAGCAGCTTGGCCGGGACTAGGGGTGAGACCCAGTACTTC
17 TRBJ2-1 TRBD2 TRBV12-5 CASGLPLSGLAYNEQFF TGTGCTAGTGGTTTGCCACTGTCAGGACTAGCTTACAATGAGCAGTTCTTC
14 TRBJ1-1 . TRBV6-5 CASSQHGDRTEAFF TGTGCCAGCAGTCAACACGGGGATCGGACTGAAGCTTTCTTT
14 TRBJ2-6 . TRBV28 CASRLSSGANVLTF TGTGCCAGCAGACTTAGCTCTGGGGCCAACGTCCTGACTTTC
15 TRBJ1-1 TRBD1 TRBV28 CASSSNRGLDTEAFF TGTGCCAGCAGTTCCAACAGGGGCCTGGACACTGAAGCTTTCTTT
14 TRBJ2-7 TRBD2 TRBV19 CASSSLAGVGEQYF TGTGCCAGTAGCTCTCTAGCGGGAGTTGGCGAGCAGTACTTC
13 TRBJ2-7 TRBD2 TRBV6-1 CASSGRATYEQYF TGTGCCAGCAGCGGGAGGGCCACCTACGAGCAGTACTTC
14 TRBJ1-2 TRBD1 TRBV28 CASSLGQGRYGYTF TGTGCCAGCAGTCTAGGACAGGGACGCTATGGCTACACCTTC
16 TRBJ2-5 . TRBV6-5 CASSYSNIGPKETQYF TGTGCCAGCAGTTACTCGAACATTGGGCCGAAAGAGACCCAGTACTTC
15 TRBJ2-3 TRBD1 TRBV6-5 CASSYSGGSTDTQYF TGTGCCAGCAGTTACTCAGGGGGCAGCACAGATACGCAGTATTTT
15 TRBJ1-4 TRBD1 TRBV28 CASSDTGGANEKLFF TGTGCCAGCAGCGACACAGGGGGAGCTAATGAAAAACTGTTTTTT
15 TRBJ2-7 TRBD1 TRBV4-1 CASSLGQGLHYEQYF TGCGCCAGCAGCCTAGGACAGGGATTACACTACGAGCAGTACTTC
11 TRBJ2-5 . TRBV20-1 CSATKRETQYF TGCAGTGCTACCAAGCGAGAGACCCAGTACTTC
14 TRBJ1-1 . TRBV7-9 CASSLLAMNTEAFF TGTGCCAGCAGCTTACTGGCCATGAACACTGAAGCTTTCTTT
15 TRBJ2-7 TRBD2 TRBV27 CASSFFSGLGMEQYF TGTGCCAGCAGTTTTTTTTCGGGACTAGGGATGGAGCAGTACTTC
15 TRBJ1-6 . TRBV7-9 CASSLAATSNSPLHF TGTGCCAGCAGCTTAGCGGCCACCTCTAATTCACCCCTCCACTTT
16 TRBJ2-3 TRBD2 TRBV2 CASSPPGTMSTDTQYF TGTGCCAGCAGCCCTCCCGGGACTATGAGCACAGATACGCAGTATTTT
21 TRBJ1-4 TRBD1 TRBV6-1 CASSEVGPGTALGALSEKLFF TGTGCCAGCAGTGAAGTTGGCCCCGGGACAGCCTTAGGGGCCCTAAGTGAAAAACTGTTTTTT
16 TRBJ1-1 TRBD1 TRBV5-1 CASSDQTGARNTEAFF TGCGCCAGCAGCGATCAGACAGGGGCAAGGAACACTGAAGCTTTCTTT
14 TRBJ2-2 . TRBV7-9 CASSRLTGTGELFF TGTGCCAGCAGCCGCCTAACGGGAACCGGGGAGCTGTTTTTT
18 TRBJ1-2 TRBD1 TRBV18 CASSNLLILNRGFRGYTF TGTGCCAGCTCCAACCTCTTAATTTTGAACAGGGGATTTAGAGGCTACACCTTC
14 TRBJ2-5 . TRBV6-1 CASTGTVLGETQYF TGTGCCAGCACGGGGACTGTTTTAGGGGAGACCCAGTACTTC
15 TRBJ2-3 TRBD2 TRBV28 CASRPSVGLAYTQYF TGTGCCAGCAGACCCTCGGTCGGACTAGCGTATACGCAGTATTTT
14 TRBJ1-2 TRBD1 TRBV27 CASSPRDRGKSYTF TGTGCCAGCAGTCCACGTGACAGGGGTAAAAGCTACACCTTC